The rows below give T cell receptor beta chains drawn from one sample of a study of blood T cell repertoires in COVID-19. Profiled with immunoSEQ multiplex PCR; TCRdb holds only in-frame clones, not every one. The data show 49,000 or so clones, about nine tenths seen once. Sequencing used peripheral blood. The receptor set was obtained from a man aged 45-65 years with active COVID-19. The CDR3 runs from the conserved cysteine through the conserved F or W. The order of the fields is D gene, J gene, V gene, clone size, CDR3 protein, CDR3 DNA. D genes are given only for firm matches. Clone size is shown for a subset of rows, as once, few, many or a class of expanded clone.

D gene: NA
J gene: TRBJ2-7
V gene: TRBV12-3/TRBV12-4
clone size: NA
CDR3 protein: CASSLSPLYEQYF
CDR3 DNA: TGTGCCAGCAGTCTGAGTCCCCTCTACGAGCAGTACTTC

D gene: NA
J gene: TRBJ2-1
V gene: TRBV3-1/TRBV3-2
clone size: NA
CDR3 protein: CASSQREIGEQFF
CDR3 DNA: TGTGCCAGCAGCCAACGAGAGATCGGTGAGCAGTTCTTC

D gene: NA
J gene: TRBJ2-2
V gene: TRBV5-4
clone size: NA
CDR3 protein: CASTPGQNTGELFF
CDR3 DNA: TGTGCCAGCACTCCGGGACAGAACACCGGGGAGCTGTTTTTT

D gene: TRBD1
J gene: TRBJ2-5
V gene: TRBV3-1/TRBV3-2
clone size: NA
CDR3 protein: CASSPSGQGGETQYF
CDR3 DNA: TGTGCCAGCAGCCCCTCGGGACAGGGGGGAGAGACCCAGTACTTC

D gene: NA
J gene: TRBJ1-2
V gene: TRBV6-5
clone size: NA
CDR3 protein: CASSPGFGYTF
CDR3 DNA: TGTGCCAGCAGTCCAGGGTTTGGCTACACCTTC

D gene: TRBD1
J gene: TRBJ2-7
V gene: TRBV5-1
clone size: NA
CDR3 protein: CASSFIPGTGSYEQYF
CDR3 DNA: TGCGCCAGCAGCTTCATACCCGGGACAGGGTCCTACGAGCAGTACTTC

D gene: NA
J gene: TRBJ1-2
V gene: TRBV18
clone size: NA
CDR3 protein: CASSFTEDYGYTF
CDR3 DNA: TGTGCCAGCTCATTTACAGAAGACTATGGCTACACCTTC

D gene: NA
J gene: TRBJ2-3
V gene: TRBV6-5
clone size: NA
CDR3 protein: CASSSGHTQYF
CDR3 DNA: TGTGCCAGCAGTTCCGGTCATACGCAGTATTTT

D gene: NA
J gene: TRBJ2-1
V gene: TRBV2
clone size: NA
CDR3 protein: CASSDRRGLSEQFF
CDR3 DNA: TGTGCCAGCAGTGATCGGAGAGGTCTGAGTGAGCAGTTCTTC

D gene: NA
J gene: TRBJ2-7
V gene: TRBV5-1
clone size: NA
CDR3 protein: CASSSQNSYEQYF
CDR3 DNA: TGCGCCAGCAGCTCTCAGAATTCCTACGAGCAGTACTTC

D gene: NA
J gene: TRBJ1-4
V gene: TRBV7-2
clone size: NA
CDR3 protein: CASSAGGQANEKLFF
CDR3 DNA: TGTGCCAGCAGCGCCGGGGGGCAGGCTAATGAAAAACTGTTTTTT

D gene: TRBD1
J gene: TRBJ2-7
V gene: TRBV9
clone size: NA
CDR3 protein: CASSTGTVSEQYF
CDR3 DNA: TGTGCCAGCAGCACCGGGACAGTAAGTGAGCAGTACTTC

D gene: NA
J gene: TRBJ1-2
V gene: TRBV29-1
clone size: NA
CDR3 protein: CSVEGRPTDVYGYTF
CDR3 DNA: TGCAGCGTTGAAGGTCGGCCGACAGATGTCTATGGCTACACCTTC

D gene: NA
J gene: TRBJ2-6
V gene: TRBV6-6
clone size: NA
CDR3 protein: CASTGKASSGANVLTF
CDR3 DNA: TGTGCCAGTACAGGGAAGGCCAGCTCTGGGGCCAACGTCCTGACTTTC

D gene: TRBD1
J gene: TRBJ1-2
V gene: TRBV27
clone size: NA
CDR3 protein: CASSLRQGVTYGYTF
CDR3 DNA: TGTGCCAGCAGTCTCCGACAGGGGGTTACCTATGGCTACACCTTC

D gene: NA
J gene: TRBJ2-5
V gene: TRBV2
clone size: NA
CDR3 protein: CASSPIGGTQYF
CDR3 DNA: TGTGCCAGCAGCCCGATTGGAGGGACCCAGTACTTC

D gene: TRBD2
J gene: TRBJ2-1
V gene: TRBV9
clone size: NA
CDR3 protein: CASSVASGGGYNEQFF
CDR3 DNA: TGTGCCAGCAGCGTAGCTAGCGGGGGAGGTTACAATGAGCAGTTCTTC

D gene: NA
J gene: TRBJ1-4
V gene: TRBV9
clone size: NA
CDR3 protein: CASSVRGGVLNEKLFF
CDR3 DNA: TGTGCCAGCAGCGTTAGGGGAGGGGTGCTCAATGAAAAACTGTTTTTT

D gene: NA
J gene: TRBJ2-1
V gene: TRBV7-9
clone size: NA
CDR3 protein: CASSLGPGDNEQFF
CDR3 DNA: TGTGCCAGCAGCTTAGGCCCGGGGGACAATGAGCAGTTCTTC

D gene: TRBD1
J gene: TRBJ1-5
V gene: TRBV27
clone size: NA
CDR3 protein: CASSPGGTQPQHF
CDR3 DNA: TGTGCCAGCAGTCCAGGGGGGACCCAGCCCCAGCATTTT

D gene: NA
J gene: TRBJ2-1
V gene: TRBV5-1
clone size: NA
CDR3 protein: CASSLTAGNNEQFF
CDR3 DNA: TGCGCCAGCAGCTTGACGGCAGGAAACAATGAGCAGTTCTTC

D gene: NA
J gene: TRBJ1-1
V gene: TRBV12-3/TRBV12-4
clone size: NA
CDR3 protein: CASSRGFSTEAFF
CDR3 DNA: TGTGCCAGCTCTAGGGGTTTTAGCACTGAAGCTTTCTTT

D gene: NA
J gene: TRBJ1-2
V gene: TRBV6-5
clone size: once
CDR3 protein: CASSYNLYYGYTF
CDR3 DNA: TGTGCCAGCAGTTACAATTTATACTATGGCTACACCTTC

D gene: NA
J gene: TRBJ1-1
V gene: TRBV7-6
clone size: medium-sized
CDR3 protein: CASSLFREGTEAFF
CDR3 DNA: TGTGCCAGCAGCTTATTCAGGGAGGGCACTGAAGCTTTCTTT

D gene: TRBD1
J gene: TRBJ2-1
V gene: TRBV5-8
clone size: NA
CDR3 protein: CASSLRGQAYNEQFF
CDR3 DNA: TGTGCCAGCAGCTTGAGAGGACAGGCATACAATGAGCAGTTCTTC

D gene: NA
J gene: TRBJ2-3
V gene: TRBV5-1
clone size: NA
CDR3 protein: CASSSGGSSTDTQYF
CDR3 DNA: TGCGCCAGCAGCTCAGGGGGGTCTAGCACAGATACGCAGTATTTT

D gene: TRBD2
J gene: TRBJ2-1
V gene: TRBV10-3
clone size: few
CDR3 protein: CAIRLAGGRNEQFF
CDR3 DNA: TGTGCCATCAGACTAGCGGGGGGGCGGAATGAGCAGTTCTTC

D gene: NA
J gene: TRBJ2-7
V gene: TRBV4-1
clone size: once
CDR3 protein: CASSQDRVGYEQYF
CDR3 DNA: TGCGCCAGCAGCCAAGATCGGGTTGGGTACGAGCAGTACTTC

D gene: NA
J gene: TRBJ1-5
V gene: TRBV29-1
clone size: few
CDR3 protein: CSVRDTGQPQHF
CDR3 DNA: TGCAGCGTCCGGGACACAGGACAGCCCCAGCATTTT

D gene: NA
J gene: TRBJ2-5
V gene: TRBV11-3
clone size: NA
CDR3 protein: CASSKGSETQYF
CDR3 DNA: TGTGCCAGCAGCAAGGGGTCGGAGACCCAGTACTTC

D gene: NA
J gene: TRBJ2-7
V gene: TRBV3-1/TRBV3-2
clone size: NA
CDR3 protein: CASSQPGSYEQYF
CDR3 DNA: TGTGCCAGCAGCCAACCGGGATCCTACGAGCAGTACTTC

D gene: NA
J gene: TRBJ1-5
V gene: TRBV18
clone size: few
CDR3 protein: CASSLQGNNQPQHF
CDR3 DNA: TGTGCCAGCTCGCTACAGGGTAACAATCAGCCCCAGCATTTT

D gene: TRBD1
J gene: TRBJ1-2
V gene: TRBV5-1
clone size: NA
CDR3 protein: CASSPGQTINYGYTF
CDR3 DNA: TGCGCCAGCAGCCCGGGACAGACTATCAACTATGGCTACACCTTC

D gene: NA
J gene: TRBJ2-7
V gene: TRBV6-1
clone size: once
CDR3 protein: CASSLLGGYEQYF
CDR3 DNA: TGTGCCAGCAGCCTACTTGGGGGGTACGAGCAGTACTTC

D gene: NA
J gene: TRBJ1-1
V gene: TRBV7-7
clone size: NA
CDR3 protein: CASSLRKGGGAEAFF
CDR3 DNA: TGTGCCAGCAGCCTCCGTAAAGGGGGAGGGGCTGAAGCTTTCTTT

D gene: TRBD1
J gene: TRBJ2-5
V gene: TRBV5-8
clone size: NA
CDR3 protein: CASSLGDRGRETQYF
CDR3 DNA: TGTGCCAGCAGCTTGGGGGACAGGGGGCGAGAGACCCAGTACTTC

D gene: NA
J gene: TRBJ1-2
V gene: TRBV7-8
clone size: NA
CDR3 protein: CASSPWEGTYGYTF
CDR3 DNA: TGTGCCAGCAGCCCCTGGGAGGGGACCTATGGCTACACCTTC

D gene: TRBD1
J gene: TRBJ1-3
V gene: TRBV9
clone size: few
CDR3 protein: CASSVGGPGTGNGNTIYF
CDR3 DNA: TGTGCCAGCAGCGTAGGGGGCCCCGGGACAGGGAACGGAAACACCATATATTTT

D gene: NA
J gene: TRBJ1-5
V gene: TRBV2
clone size: NA
CDR3 protein: CASSLWADSSNQPQHF
CDR3 DNA: TGTGCCAGCAGCCTCTGGGCGGACAGTAGCAATCAGCCCCAGCATTTT

D gene: NA
J gene: TRBJ1-5
V gene: TRBV7-9
clone size: NA
CDR3 protein: CASSLGPGVNQPQHF
CDR3 DNA: TGTGCCAGCAGCTTAGGGCCAGGGGTCAATCAGCCCCAGCATTTT

D gene: TRBD1
J gene: TRBJ2-7
V gene: TRBV30
clone size: NA
CDR3 protein: CAWSRGTGGDMDEQYF
CDR3 DNA: TGTGCCTGGAGTAGGGGGACAGGGGGCGACATGGACGAGCAGTACTTC

D gene: NA
J gene: TRBJ2-7
V gene: TRBV10-3
clone size: NA
CDR3 protein: CAISETGSYEQYF
CDR3 DNA: TGTGCCATCAGTGAAACAGGATCCTACGAGCAGTACTTC

D gene: TRBD2
J gene: TRBJ2-7
V gene: TRBV6-1
clone size: NA
CDR3 protein: CASSEFPQREGYEQYF
CDR3 DNA: TGTGCCAGCAGTGAATTCCCCCAGCGGGAAGGTTACGAGCAGTACTTC

D gene: NA
J gene: TRBJ2-1
V gene: TRBV7-9
clone size: NA
CDR3 protein: CASSSRAQGREWNEQFF
CDR3 DNA: TGTGCCAGCAGCTCACGAGCCCAGGGGAGGGAATGGAATGAGCAGTTCTTC

D gene: NA
J gene: TRBJ2-2
V gene: TRBV5-1
clone size: NA
CDR3 protein: CASSWRVNTGELFF
CDR3 DNA: TGCGCCAGCAGCTGGCGGGTGAACACCGGGGAGCTGTTTTTT

D gene: TRBD1
J gene: TRBJ1-2
V gene: TRBV18
clone size: NA
CDR3 protein: CASSPMDRDYGYTF
CDR3 DNA: TGTGCCAGCTCCCCCATGGACAGGGACTATGGCTACACCTTC

D gene: TRBD1
J gene: TRBJ2-7
V gene: TRBV4-2
clone size: NA
CDR3 protein: CASSLGQYYEQYF
CDR3 DNA: TGTGCCAGCAGCCTGGGACAGTACTACGAGCAGTACTTC

D gene: NA
J gene: TRBJ2-4
V gene: TRBV11-2
clone size: NA
CDR3 protein: CASSSINTGSNIQYF
CDR3 DNA: TGTGCCAGCAGCTCGATTAATACGGGGAGCAACATTCAGTACTTC

D gene: NA
J gene: TRBJ1-1
V gene: TRBV30
clone size: NA
CDR3 protein: CAWGPAGTEAFF
CDR3 DNA: TGTGCCTGGGGCCCAGCGGGCACTGAAGCTTTCTTT

D gene: TRBD1
J gene: TRBJ1-2
V gene: TRBV19
clone size: NA
CDR3 protein: CASSGHRGGYGYTF
CDR3 DNA: TGTGCCAGTAGTGGTCACAGGGGTGGCTATGGCTACACCTTC

D gene: TRBD1
J gene: TRBJ1-5
V gene: TRBV19
clone size: NA
CDR3 protein: CASCTRYGQGYFLEDFRPQHF
CDR3 DNA: TGTGCCAGCTGCACCCGATACGGACAGGGGTATTTTTTAGAGGACTTTAGGCCCCAGCATTTT

D gene: TRBD2
J gene: TRBJ2-3
V gene: TRBV5-6
clone size: NA
CDR3 protein: CASSSPGLVGGTQYF
CDR3 DNA: TGTGCCAGCAGCTCACCGGGACTAGTGGGTGGTACGCAGTATTTT

D gene: TRBD2
J gene: TRBJ2-5
V gene: TRBV2
clone size: NA
CDR3 protein: CASSEARTSGVQETQYF
CDR3 DNA: TGTGCCAGCAGTGAAGCGCGGACTAGCGGGGTCCAAGAGACCCAGTACTTC